The 30 T cell receptor beta chains given below trace back to one sample, sequenced in a study of T cells in Graves' hyperthyroidism and ophthalmopathy (dated by TCRdb to the late 2010s). Libraries were made using multiplex PCR. The listed sequencing device is Illumina HiSeq 2000. The TCR beta CDR3 regions were amplified from RNA transcripts. The first round of RT-PCR for the TCR CDR3 was performed with the HTBI primer set and the Qiagen OneStep RT-PCR kit. TCRdb passed the public sequencing reads through fastp at Q25 and MiXCR, retaining productive beta sequences. A single entry per CDR3 protein holds the most common genes and DNA from its merged rows. The sample yields about 96,000 distinct CDR3 sequences; roughly half were counted once. The ten biggest clones cover 25% to 30% of the sample. The specimen sequenced was blood. The receptor source for this set is a woman aged 40 to 49 with Graves' hyperthyroidism.

The J gene is TRBJ2-5, the V gene TRBV15; either TRBD1 or TRBD2 may supply D (5 bases each). The CDR3 sequence is 17 residues long. Germline V gene data show CDR1 as LNHNV and CDR2 as YYDKDF (reference sequence). V dropped 3 bases and J dropped 1 base, with 18 bases sitting between them. CDR3 amino acids: CATSSPGRSRSQETQYF. The DNA of the CDR3 is TGTGCCACCAGCAGCCCGGGACGCAGTCGAAGCCAAGAGACCCAGTACTTC.

This clonotype was counted ten times or more. The chain has TRBV4-2 and TRBJ2-2, with 7 bases identical to TRBD1. After removal of 3 bases from V and 5 bases from J, the junction contained 9 bases not matched to a gene. The germline V gene encodes CDR1 LGHNA and CDR2 YNFKEQ. The CDR3 runs to 16 residues. The DNA of the CDR3 is TGTGCCAGCAGCCAGGGCGACAGGGTGGGAACCGGGGAGCTGTTTTTT. It codes for CASSQGDRVGTGELFF.

The table lists this clonotype with many counts. The chain combines TRBV7-9 with TRBJ1-1, with D maybe TRBD1 (5 bases). Germline V gene data show CDR1 as SEHNR and CDR2 as FQNEAQ (reference sequence). V lost 3 bases, J lost 1 base, and 12 bases lay in between. CDR3 length equals 15 residues. CDR3 protein: CASSFPWGPNTEAFF. DNA for the CDR3: TGTGCCAGCAGCTTCCCCTGGGGACCGAACACTGAAGCTTTCTTT.

This rearrangement joins TRBV19 to TRBJ1-5; D not resolved. Germline V gene sequence: CDR1 LNHDA, CDR2 SQIVND (reference sequence). The V gene lost 6 bases and the J gene lost 7 bases, with 13 bases spanning the gap. This CDR3 has 13 residues. DNA for the CDR3: TGTGCCAGTAGGAAGGGCCCACGACAGCCCCAGCATTTT. Its translation is CASRKGPRQPQHF. Full variable domain (missing parts from reference TRBV19 and TRBJ1-5): DGGITQSPKYLFRKEGQNVTLSCEQNLNHDAMYWYRQDPGQGLRLIYYSQIVNDFQKGDIAEGYSVSREKKESFPLTVTSAQKNPTAFYLCASRKGPRQPQHFGDGTRLSIL.

This clonotype has a count of ten or more. V and J are TRBV6-1 and TRBJ2-2, with TRBD2 matching over 8 bases. V lost 4 bases and J lost 2; bases outside the gene matches: 6. The germline V gene encodes CDR1 MNHNS and CDR2 SASEGT. The CDR3 consists of 16 residues. CDR3 bases: TGTGCCAGCAGTGGACGACTAGCGCGTAACACCGGGGAGCTGTTTTTT. It is translated as CASSGRLARNTGELFF.

In its sample, this clonotype was seen many times. One end of the junction is discordant with germline, which a read error may explain. The chain carries TRBV5-1 and TRBJ1-5, with D perhaps TRBD1 (6 bases). Germline CDR1 and CDR2: SGHRS and YFSETQ. The CDR3 is 13 residues long. The CDR3 DNA reads as TGTGCCAGCAGCCATGGCAGGGGACAGCCCCAGCATTTT. The encoded protein is CASSHGRGQPQHF.

This clonotype was observed at least ten times. This CDR3 reads CASSYRGLGNTIYF. The CDR3 DNA is TGTGCCAGCAGCTACAGGGGGCTCGGAAACACCATATATTTT. J is TRBJ1-3 and V is TRBV5-4, with TRBD1 identical over 9 bases. The CDR3 loop spans 14 amino acids. The germline V gene has CDR1 SGHNT and CDR2 YYREEE (reference sequence). The trim removed 3 bases at V and 4 bases at J, leaving 2 bases unmatched.

This chain joins TRBV7-9 and TRBJ1-2; D is undetermined. Germline CDR1 reads SEHNR; CDR2 reads FQNEAQ (reference sequence). CDR3 size: 15 residues. The germline V and J ends were trimmed by 1 base and 1 base, with 10 bases remaining between them. The CDR3 region is CASSLGQVYNYGYTF. For the CDR3, the DNA is TGTGCCAGCAGCTTAGGGCAGGTGTATAACTATGGCTACACCTTC.

This clonotype was found many times. The chain combines TRBV6-5 with TRBJ2-7, with D possibly called TRBD1 or TRBD2 (5 bases each). CDR1 and CDR2 (germline): MNHEY, SVGAGI. CDR3 length: 14 residues. Trimming left V 6 bases short and J 1 base short, with 13 bases between. This chain's CDR3 is CASSPSWGSYEQYF. Written as DNA, the CDR3 is TGTGCCAGCAGCCCGAGCTGGGGGTCCTACGAGCAGTACTTC.

This clonotype was seen many times. The chain carries TRBV12-3 or TRBV12-4 and TRBJ1-3; D possibly corresponds to TRBD1 (6 bases). The CDR3 contains 15 residues. V was shortened by 5 bases and J by 0 bases, with 11 bases between the two germline ends. CDR3 region: CASSPTGVSGNTIYF. The DNA for the CDR3 is TGTGCCAGCAGTCCGACAGGCGTCTCTGGAAACACCATATATTTT.

The chain employs TRBV12-3 or TRBV12-4 and TRBJ2-7, with 9 bases fitting TRBD1. The CDR3 is made up of 11 amino acids. Losses at the gene ends were 4 bases for V and 9 bases for J; bases not matched to a gene: 1. In DNA, the CDR3 is TGTGCCAGCAGTTACAGGGGGCCGCAGTACTTC. This sequence encodes CASSYRGPQYF.

This clonotype was detected ten times or more. The chain combines TRBV28 with TRBJ2-5, with 8 bases aligning to TRBD2. The V gene's germline CDR1 is MDHEN and CDR2 SYDVKM. There are 15 residues in the CDR3. The trim removed 5 bases at V and 2 bases at J, leaving 7 bases unmatched. The CDR3 DNA reads as TGTGCCAGCAGTAGGAGACTAGCGCGTCAAGAGACCCAGTACTTC. This gives the protein CASSRRLARQETQYF. Together with reference TRBV28 and TRBJ2-5, the CDR3 gives the full variable domain: DVKVTQSSRYLVKRTGEKVFLECVQDMDHENMFWYRQDPGLGLRLIYFSYDVKMKEKGDIPEGYSVSREKKERFSLILESASTNQTSMYLCASSRRLARQETQYFGPGTRLLVL.

As concerns this clonotype: Since the CDR3 does not end with the conserved phenylalanine or tryptophan, this likely comes from a read error. The genes are TRBV6-1 and TRBJ1-1; TRBD1 matches 11 bases. Germline V lookup: CDR1 MNHNS, CDR2 SASEGT. V lost 9 bases and J lost 8; bases outside the gene matches: 8. The CDR3 has 13 residues. The CDR3 loop reads CASSPGQGAEAFS. In nucleotides, the CDR3 is TGTGCCAGTAGCCCTGGACAGGGGGCGGAAGCTTTCTCT.

In this sample, this clonotype turned up many times. The chain uses TRBV28 and TRBJ1-4; D gene unclear. Deletions cut 6 bases from V and 3 bases from J, with 14 bases between. The length of the CDR3 is 15 residues. From germline, CDR1 is MDHEN and CDR2 SYDVKM. The CDR3 reads CASSLRWIANEKLFF. The CDR3 DNA reads as TGTGCCAGCAGCCTAAGGTGGATTGCTAATGAAAAACTGTTTTTT. Full variable domain (outside the CDR3, taken from reference TRBV28 and TRBJ1-4): DVKVTQSSRYLVKRTGEKVFLECVQDMDHENMFWYRQDPGLGLRLIYFSYDVKMKEKGDIPEGYSVSREKKERFSLILESASTNQTSMYLCASSLRWIANEKLFFGSGTQLSVL.

This clonotype is categorized as medium-sized. The chain is built from TRBV7-9 and TRBJ2-5; D is unclear. The CDR3 runs 14 residues. Germline lookup yields CDR1 SEHNR and CDR2 FQNEAQ (reference sequence). Trimming shortened V by 5 bases and J by 2 bases, and 12 bases separated the two germline ends. CDR3 sequence (DNA): TGTGCCAGCAGCGAAACGGTAGAGCAAGAGACCCAGTACTTC. It is translated as CASSETVEQETQYF. The entire variable domain, with the rest obtained from reference TRBV7-9 and TRBJ2-5, is as follows: DTGVSQNPRHKITKRGQNVTFRCDPISEHNRLYWYRQTLGQGPEFLTYFQNEAQLEKSRLLSDRFSAERPKGSFSTLEIQRTEQGDSAMYLCASSETVEQETQYFGPGTRLLVL.

CDR3 nucleotide sequence: TGCGCCAGCAGCTTACTAGCGGGAGAAGGCGAGCAGTACTTC. Amino acid sequence: CASSLLAGEGEQYF. The chain links TRBV5-1 to TRBJ2-7; 11 bases are shared with TRBD2. The trim removed 2 bases at V and 6 bases at J, leaving 4 bases unmatched. The CDR3 consists of 14 residues. Germline assignment: CDR1 SGHRS and CDR2 YFSETQ.

Comment on this clonotype: A much larger clone sits a single nucleotide away, making a read error possible. The chain combines TRBV2 with TRBJ2-2; either TRBD1 or TRBD2 may fit D (5 bases each). The germline CDR1 and CDR2 sequences are SNHLY and FYNNEI. The CDR3 runs 13 residues. CDR3 sequence reads: CASSDSDTGELSF. The CDR3 DNA reads as TGTGCCAGCAGTGACTCGGACACCGGGGAGCTGTCTTTT.

The rearrangement joins TRBV18 to TRBJ2-7; no reliable D call. Germline loops: CDR1 KGHSH, CDR2 LQKENI. Trimming took 5 bases from V and 5 from J, leaving 10 bases between them. The CDR3 has 12 residues. This chain's CDR3 is CASSSNRDEQYF. CDR3 in DNA: TGTGCCAGCTCATCGAACAGAGACGAGCAGTACTTC.

Ten or more counts support this clonotype. The chain recombines TRBV20-1 with TRBJ1-5; tentatively, D is TRBD1 (5 bases). V was clipped by 1 base and J by 7 bases, with 20 bases between them. The CDR3 runs to 16 residues. Germline V lookup: CDR1 DFQATT, CDR2 SNEGSKA (reference sequence). This chain's CDR3 is CSARAGQAGKGQPQHF. The CDR3 nucleotides are TGCAGTGCTAGAGCTGGTCAGGCGGGAAAGGGGCAGCCCCAGCATTTT.

In its sample, this clonotype was seen many times. The gene calls are TRBV7-8 and TRBJ1-6; the D is unclear. The V gene's germline CDR1 is SGHVS and CDR2 FQNEAQ. With 1 base removed from V and 7 bases from J, the gap between germline ends came to 11 bases. This CDR3 is built from 15 residues. The CDR3 loop is CASSLVPEGNSPLHF. The CDR3 DNA reads TGTGCCAGCAGCTTAGTACCAGAAGGAAATTCACCCCTCCACTTT.

A few counts support this clonotype. This chain links TRBV30 with TRBJ2-6; no definite D call. Trimming removed 8 bases at V and 0 bases at J, with 11 bases between. The CDR3 is 14 amino acids. Germline assignment: CDR1 GTSNPN and CDR2 SVGIG (reference sequence). In DNA form, the CDR3 reads TGTGCCGTAGATCGAGCCTCTGGGGCCAACGTCCTGACTTTC. Encoded protein: CAVDRASGANVLTF.

Points on this clonotype: The limits of the CDR3 on the DNA are not certain, so only TCRdb's listed CDR3 is given. The chain has TRBV12-3 or TRBV12-4 and TRBJ2-2; the table's D gene call, TRBD1, was not cross checked with the DNA. The CDR3 spans 16 amino acids, including both terminal residues. The CDR3 sequence: CASSFGQGAGTGELLF.

This clonotype was seen at least ten times. V usage is TRBV29-1 and J usage is TRBJ1-2, with D possibly TRBD1 on 6 matching bases. The CDR3 consists of 12 residues. Trimming took off 2 bases at V and 6 bases at J, with 10 bases between the two ends. Germline CDR1 SQVTM, CDR2 ANQGSEA. CDR3 bases: TGCAGCGTTGAATTTCAGGGGAATGGCTACACCTTC. Translation gives CSVEFQGNGYTF. Full variable domain (remainder filled in from reference TRBV29-1 and TRBJ1-2): SAVISQKPSRDICQRGTSLTIQCQVDSQVTMMFWYRQQPGQSLTLIATANQGSEATYESGFVIDKFPISRPNLTFSTLTVSNMSPEDSSIYLCSVEFQGNGYTFGSGTRLTVV.

The chain employs TRBV5-1 and TRBJ2-3; D may be TRBD1 (6 bases). CDR1 is SGHRS, CDR2 YFSETQ, per germline. This CDR3 is built from 13 residues. Deletions cut 5 bases from V and 0 bases from J, with 7 bases between. The CDR3 region is CASRTGSTDTQYF. The CDR3 DNA reads TGCGCCAGCAGGACAGGTAGCACAGATACGCAGTATTTT.

This rearrangement joins TRBV2 to TRBJ1-6; maybe TRBD1 (5 bases). CDR1 is SNHLY, CDR2 FYNNEI, per germline. Trimming removed 5 bases at V and 10 bases at J, with 15 bases between. The CDR3 is 14 residues long. The CDR3 region is CASSLSGSGSPLHF. CDR3 coding DNA: TGTGCCAGCAGTTTATCAGGGTCGGGGTCACCCCTCCACTTT. Together with reference TRBV2 and TRBJ1-6, the CDR3 gives the full variable domain: EPEVTQTPSHQVTQMGQEVILRCVPISNHLYFYWYRQILGQKVEFLVSFYNNEISEKSEIFDDQFSVERPDGSNFTLKIRSTKLEDSAMYFCASSLSGSGSPLHFGNGTRLTVT.

There are a few counts of this clonotype. The chain has TRBV6-6 and TRBJ1-5; the D is unclear. The CDR3 totals 15 residues. Looked up from germline, CDR1 is MNHNY and CDR2 is SVGAGI (reference sequence). V was pared by 0 bases and J by 10 bases, with 16 bases between. CDR3 DNA sequence: TGTGCCAGCAGTTACTCGATTGCCTTTGAGCACCCCCAGCATTTT. Its translation: CASSYSIAFEHPQHF.

A note on this clonotype: Since a much larger clone is just one base distant, this may be a read error. The CDR3 end shows no conserved phenylalanine or tryptophan, and so a read error is likely. The genes are TRBV5-1 and TRBJ2-7, with 10 bases matching TRBD2. The CDR3 covers 15 residues. With 4 bases clipped from V and 3 bases from J, the junction kept 7 bases outside the gene matches. Germline CDR1 and CDR2: SGHRS and YFSETQ. The CDR3 is CASSQGSSGSYEQYL. CDR3 bases: TGCGCCAGCAGCCAAGGGTCTAGCGGGAGCTACGAGCAGTACCTC.

On this clonotype: At one end, the junction sequence differs from germline, possibly due to a read error. CDR3 amino acids: CASSPRGNGYTIYF. DNA of the CDR3: TGCGCCAGCAGTCCTAGGGGGAATGGCTACACCATATATTTT. The chain carries TRBV6-6 and TRBJ1-3, with D maybe TRBD1 (6 bases). Germline-derived CDR1 and CDR2 are MNHNY and SVGAGI (reference sequence). This CDR3 contains 14 residues.

The table lists this clonotype with many counts. The rearrangement uses TRBV20-1 and TRBJ1-1; no definite D call. CDR3 length: 18 amino acids. From germline, CDR1 is DFQATT and CDR2 SNEGSKA (reference sequence). V gave up 0 bases and J gave up 2 bases, with 22 bases separating them. CDR3 bases: TGCAGTGCTAGAGATCCCAATCCAGCAGGTGGGCCTAACACTGAAGCTTTCTTT. It codes for CSARDPNPAGGPNTEAFF.

This clonotype was seen repeatedly, ten times or more. The rearrangement uses TRBV7-2 and TRBJ2-5; possibly TRBD2 for D (6 bases). Trimming stripped 5 bases from V and 2 bases from J, with 18 bases between. CDR1 and CDR2 (germline): SGHTA, FQGNSA. This CDR3 is 16 amino acids long. The CDR3 DNA follows: TGTGCCAGCAGCCCAATGCGCGGGGCGGGACAAGAGACCCAGTACTTC. Translation gives CASSPMRGAGQETQYF. The full variable domain, rest sourced from reference TRBV7-2 and TRBJ2-5, is GAGVSQSPSNKVTEKGKDVELRCDPISGHTALYWYRQSLGQGLEFLIYFQGNSAPDKSGLPSDRFSAERTGGSVSTLTIQRTQQEDSAVYLCASSPMRGAGQETQYFGPGTRLLVL.